The 25 T cell receptor beta chains presented below share a single source sample, sequenced in a study of blood T cell repertoires in COVID-19 (dated by TCRdb to about 2020). Receptor libraries were prepared by the immunoSEQ multiplex PCR assay. In TCRdb, the immuneACCESS table is reduced to in-frame sequences with V and J assigned. These tables do not hold every clone; where another copy was compared, an unresolved V gene accounts for under half, and the others remain unexplained. In all, the sample holds 100,000 to 130,000 clones, and less than 90% of those were seen once. The ten largest clones take up about 4.2% of the sample. Input material: peripheral blood. These receptor sequences come from a human donor in a cohort sampled during active COVID-19.

There are a few counts of this clone. The J gene is TRBJ1-2, the V gene TRBV19; 7 bases map to TRBD1. Germline CDR1 and CDR2: LNHDA and SQIVND (reference sequence). The ends lost 8 bases at V and 7 bases at J; junction bases unmatched: 7. This CDR3 is built from 12 residues. CDR3 coding DNA: TGTGCCAGTGGTGACAGGGCGGGTGGCTACACCTTC. Its protein is CASGDRAGGYTF.

The sample holds one count of this clone. V usage is TRBV5-5 and J usage is TRBJ1-1; tentatively, D is TRBD1 (6 bases). The ends were cut back, 4 bases at V and 5 bases at J, with 15 bases in the middle. Germline CDR1 reads SGHKS; CDR2 reads YYEKEE (reference sequence). The CDR3 is 14 residues long. The DNA of the CDR3 is TGTGCCAGCAGCGTGGGACACCTAAGGACTGAAGCTTTCTTT. Encoded protein: CASSVGHLRTEAFF.

This chain links TRBV29-1 with TRBJ1-5, with D tentatively TRBD1 (5 bases). The germline V gene encodes CDR1 SQVTM and CDR2 ANQGSEA. The CDR3 extends over 14 amino acids. V was cut by 4 bases and J by 0 bases, with 10 bases left in between. Here the CDR3 reads CSVAGANSNQPQHF. The CDR3, as DNA: TGCAGCGTTGCTGGGGCTAATAGCAATCAGCCCCAGCATTTT. The whole variable domain, filled in from reference TRBV29-1 and TRBJ1-5, reads SAVISQKPSRDICQRGTSLTIQCQVDSQVTMMFWYRQQPGQSLTLIATANQGSEATYESGFVIDKFPISRPNLTFSTLTVSNMSPEDSSIYLCSVAGANSNQPQHFGDGTRLSIL.

This clone was counted once. The chain couples TRBV6-5 to TRBJ2-5, with TRBD2 as a possible D gene (5 bases). Trimming removed 6 bases at V and 1 base at J, with 9 bases between. CDR3 length: 13 amino acids. Germline CDR1 MNHEY, CDR2 SVGAGI. The CDR3 region is CASSRGIQETQYF. CDR3 nucleotides: TGTGCCAGCAGCAGAGGGATCCAAGAGACCCAGTACTTC.

V and J are TRBV9 and TRBJ2-3, with 9 bases identical to TRBD1. This CDR3 region has 15 residues. V lost 4 bases, J lost 1 base, and 4 bases stayed unmatched. CDR1 is SGDLS and CDR2 is YYNGEE in the germline V gene. The CDR3 loop reads CASSYRQGGTDTQYF. CDR3 bases: TGTGCCAGCAGCTACCGACAGGGGGGCACAGATACGCAGTATTTT.

The rearrangement joins TRBV6-2 or TRBV6-3 to TRBJ2-1, with TRBD2 as a possible D gene (5 bases). Germline CDR1 is MNHEY and CDR2 is SVGEGT. This CDR3 is 18 amino acids long. Trimming cost V 5 bases and J 7 bases, with 27 bases left between them. The CDR3 nucleotides read TGTGCCAGCAGTGACCTCCCTGGCAAGGCGGGCCAATGGAATGAGCAGTTCTTC. Translated, it gives CASSDLPGKAGQWNEQFF.

J is TRBJ2-4 and V is TRBV4-1; D is uncertain. The CDR3 consists of 14 residues. Deletions cut 4 bases from V and 6 bases from J, with 13 bases between. Germline V gene lookup returns CDR1 MGHRA and CDR2 YSYEKL. CDR3 sequence: CASSLPTGGNIQYF. As DNA, the CDR3 is TGCGCCAGCAGCCTTCCGACCGGCGGAAACATTCAGTACTTC.

This chain links TRBV29-1 with TRBJ2-2; D call uncertain. V shed 7 bases and J shed 5 bases, with 8 bases lying between them. CDR1 is SQVTM and CDR2 is ANQGSEA in the germline V gene. CDR3 length: 11 residues. In DNA, the CDR3 is TGCAGCGGGCAGGCTACCGGGGAGCTGTTTTTT. Encoded protein: CSGQATGELFF.

V and J are TRBV18 and TRBJ2-7; D uncertain. Looked up from germline, CDR1 is KGHSH and CDR2 is LQKENI. V dropped 6 bases and J dropped 2 bases, with 8 bases sitting between them. CDR3 size: 12 residues. The CDR3 DNA follows: TGTGCCAGCTCTACATATACCTACGAGCAGTACTTC. Protein: CASSTYTYEQYF.

The chain carries TRBV2 and TRBJ2-7; 11 bases align to TRBD2. The length of the CDR3 is 14 residues. The V gene end was trimmed by 9 bases and the J gene end by 3 bases; junction bases not matched to a gene: 7. The germline gives CDR1 SNHLY, CDR2 FYNNEI. CDR3 in DNA: TGTGCCAGTGCGGGGGGGACTAGCGGCTACGAGCAGTACTTC. This sequence encodes CASAGGTSGYEQYF.

This clone was observed a few times. This chain links TRBV29-1 with TRBJ2-3; the D gene is possibly TRBD1 (5 bases). The germline V gene has CDR1 SQVTM and CDR2 ANQGSEA. Between the trimmed V and J ends, which lost 0 bases and 0 bases, there was a span of 16 bases. This CDR3 comprises 17 residues. CDR3 DNA: TGCAGCGTTGAAGAGGTCGTAGGACACTCTAGCACAGATACGCAGTATTTT. This translates into CSVEEVVGHSSTDTQYF.

The V and J genes are TRBV27 and TRBJ1-1; 7 nucleotides agree with TRBD1. Trimming at V came to 7 bases and at J to 6 bases, leaving 11 bases not matched to a gene. The CDR3 extends over 14 amino acids. Germline-derived CDR1 and CDR2 are MNHEY and SMNVEV (reference sequence). DNA for the CDR3: TGTGCCAGCAAAAATGACAGGGCCTCCCCTGAAGCTTTCTTT. Amino acids: CASKNDRASPEAFF.

The chain is built from TRBV4-1 and TRBJ2-7, with 8 bases identical to TRBD1. The CDR3 has 16 residues. V lost 3 bases and J lost 2; bases outside the gene matches: 9. The germline V gene has CDR1 MGHRA and CDR2 YSYEKL. The CDR3 region has the DNA TGCGCCAGCAGCCAGGATGCAGGGGGCGCCGCCTACGAGCAGTACTTC. Translated: CASSQDAGGAAYEQYF.

The rearrangement links TRBV15 to TRBJ2-2; D not resolved. Per the germline V gene, CDR1 is LNHNV and CDR2 is YYDKDF (reference sequence). CDR3 length equals 15 residues. Trimming cost V 6 bases and J 0 bases, with 11 bases left between them. CDR3 DNA: TGTGCCACCAGGCGCGAACTTCCGAACACCGGGGAGCTGTTTTTT. Amino acids: CATRRELPNTGELFF. Full variable domain (remainder filled in from reference TRBV15 and TRBJ2-2): DAMVIQNPRYQVTQFGKPVTLSCSQTLNHNVMYWYQQKSSQAPKLLFHYYDKDFNNEADTPDNFQSRRPNTSFCFLDIRSPGLGDTAMYLCATRRELPNTGELFFGEGSRLTVL.

This clone was found once. V and J are TRBV11-2 and TRBJ2-3; 10 bases match TRBD2. CDR3 length: 16 amino acids. V shed 6 bases, J shed 2 bases, and the junction held 8 bases outside the gene matches. CDR1 SGHAT and CDR2 FQNNGV come from the germline V gene. The chain's CDR3 is CASRRPGLATTDTQYF. The CDR3 DNA sequence: TGTGCCAGCAGACGACCGGGACTAGCGACCACAGATACGCAGTATTTT.

The chain carries TRBV5-1 and TRBJ1-3, with D perhaps matching TRBD1 (6 bases). Trimming pared 4 bases from V and 4 bases from J, leaving 12 bases between. This CDR3 spans 14 amino acids. The germline V gene encodes CDR1 SGHRS and CDR2 YFSETQ. The CDR3 region has the DNA TGCGCCAGCAGCCCCGGGACAAACGGAAACACCATATATTTT. It yields the protein CASSPGTNGNTIYF. Based on the CDR3 plus reference TRBV5-1 and TRBJ1-3, the full variable domain is KAGVTQTPRYLIKTRGQQVTLSCSPISGHRSVSWYQQTPGQGLQFLFEYFSETQRNKGNFPGRFSGRQFSNSRSEMNVSTLELGDSALYLCASSPGTNGNTIYFGEGSWLTVV.

J is TRBJ2-1 and V is TRBV5-1; TRBD1 is a possible D gene (5 bases). Trimming stripped 0 bases from V and 5 bases from J, with 9 bases between. The CDR3 covers 14 residues. The V gene's germline CDR1 is SGHRS and CDR2 YFSETQ. The CDR3 sequence is CASSLAWGNNEQFF. The DNA of the CDR3 is TGCGCCAGCAGCTTGGCCTGGGGCAACAATGAGCAGTTCTTC.

This chain links TRBV28 with TRBJ1-4; D gene ambiguous. CDR1 is MDHEN and CDR2 is SYDVKM in the germline V gene. CDR3 length: 16 amino acids. The V end was cut by 7 bases, the J end by 4 bases, with 19 bases between. DNA for the CDR3: TGTGCCAGCACAAAGCCATCCAGGTCTTATAATGAAAAACTGTTTTTT. Encoded protein: CASTKPSRSYNEKLFF.

In this sample, this clone turned up a few times. Different DNA sequences within this sample yield the same CDR3. J is TRBJ2-2 and V is TRBV3-1 (or the pseudogene TRBV3-2); D might be TRBD2 (5 bases). Germline-derived CDR1 and CDR2 are LGHDT and YNNKEL (reference sequence). V dropped 1 base and J dropped 2 bases, with 5 bases sitting between them. The CDR3 covers 14 residues. DNA for the CDR3: TGTGCCAGCAGCCAAGGACTAAACACCGGGGAGCTGTTTTTT. Translation gives CASSQGLNTGELFF.

This chain joins TRBV30 and TRBJ2-7, with D possibly being TRBD2 (6 bases). Germline V CDR1 and CDR2: GTSNPN, SVGIG (reference sequence). Trimming took off 1 base at V and 2 bases at J, with 18 bases between the two ends. The CDR3 is made up of 16 amino acids. The CDR3 spells CAWSGPGGGSPYEQYV. In nucleotides, the CDR3 is TGTGCCTGGAGTGGACCGGGTGGAGGGAGCCCCTACGAGCAGTACGTC.

The rearrangement links TRBV6-4 to TRBJ2-3, with 11 positions matching TRBD2. Germline V gives CDR1 MRHNA, CDR2 SNTAGT. This CDR3 region has 15 residues. Unmatched junction bases numbered 4, after V lost 5 bases and J lost 3 bases. CDR3 nucleotides: TGTGCCAGCAGTATAGCGGGAGGGGTAACAGATACGCAGTATTTT. This codes for CASSIAGGVTDTQYF.

The chain links TRBV3-1 (or the pseudogene TRBV3-2) to TRBJ1-2; no definite D call. The germline V and J ends were trimmed by 5 bases and 2 bases, with 9 bases remaining between them. CDR3 size: 13 residues. Germline assignment: CDR1 LGHDT and CDR2 YNNKEL (reference sequence). The CDR3 region is CASSSGSNYGYTF. Here the CDR3 DNA reads TGTGCCAGCAGCTCCGGGTCCAACTATGGCTACACCTTC.

J is TRBJ2-3 and V is TRBV7-3; 7 bases are a match to TRBD2. There are 15 residues in the CDR3. Germline V gene lookup returns CDR1 SGHTA and CDR2 FQGTGA. V lost 6 bases and J lost 0; bases outside the gene matches: 6. The CDR3: CASSTSAISTDTQYF. In nucleotides, the CDR3 is TGTGCCAGCAGTACTAGCGCTATTAGCACAGATACGCAGTATTTT.

This rearrangement joins TRBV7-3 to TRBJ2-3, with TRBD2 as a possible D gene (5 bases). The V and J ends lost 2 bases and 0 bases respectively, with 9 bases between them. The CDR3 has 15 residues. Germline assignment: CDR1 SGHTA and CDR2 FQGTGA. CDR3: CASSLLAASTDTQYF. In nucleotides, the CDR3 is TGTGCCAGCAGCTTACTAGCAGCTAGCACAGATACGCAGTATTTT. Variable domain in full (rest from reference TRBV7-3 and TRBJ2-3): GAGVSQTPSNKVTEKGKYVELRCDPISGHTALYWYRQSLGQGPEFLIYFQGTGAADDSGLPNDRFFAVRPEGSVSTLKIQRTERGDSAVYLCASSLLAASTDTQYFGPGTRLTVL.

This chain links TRBV7-9 with TRBJ1-1, with D hard to call. Germline V lookup: CDR1 SEHNR, CDR2 FQNEAQ (reference sequence). CDR3 length: 13 amino acids. V dropped 0 bases and J dropped 1 base, with 3 bases sitting between them. Here the CDR3 DNA reads TGTGCCAGCAGCTTAGCCAAGAACACTGAAGCTTTCTTT. This gives the protein CASSLAKNTEAFF.